These 28 T cell receptor beta chains came from one sample sequenced in a study of blood T cell repertoires in COVID-19. Libraries were prepared by immunoSEQ multiplex PCR; TCRdb keeps only in-frame clonotypes and omits some of them. The sample has around 240,000 clones, roughly 86% seen once. Input material: PBMCs or T cells enriched from blood (not recorded which). The receptor source for this set is a woman aged 45-59 years who had recovered from COVID-19.

The chain combines TRBV27 with TRBJ1-6, with 8 bases fitting TRBD1. Germline V gives CDR1 MNHEY, CDR2 SMNVEV (reference sequence). CDR3 length: 15 amino acids. The trim removed 3 bases at V and 7 bases at J, leaving 5 bases unmatched. This CDR3 is CASSFQDRGNSPLHF. Written as DNA, the CDR3 is TGTGCCAGCAGTTTCCAAGACAGGGGCAATTCACCCCTCCACTTT.

Turning to this clone: Within the sample, other DNA sequences also encode this same CDR3. The V gene is TRBV4-1, the J gene TRBJ1-4; 11 bases agree with TRBD1. CDR3 length: 15 amino acids. With 0 bases clipped from V and 8 bases from J, the junction kept 2 bases outside the gene matches. Looked up from germline, CDR1 is MGHRA and CDR2 is YSYEKL. The CDR3 sequence: CASSQDGTGGEKLFF. CDR3 nucleotides: TGCGCCAGCAGCCAAGACGGGACAGGGGGGGAAAAACTGTTTTTT.

This chain connects TRBV11-2 to TRBJ1-3; D is ambiguous. The CDR3 has 16 residues. The ends were cut back, 0 bases at V and 2 bases at J, with 11 bases in the middle. The V gene's germline CDR1 is SGHAT and CDR2 FQNNGV. The chain's CDR3 is CASSLDHGLTGNTIYF. Here the CDR3 DNA reads TGTGCCAGCAGCTTAGACCACGGGTTAACTGGAAACACCATATATTTT.

The chain recombines TRBV15 with TRBJ2-1; D is undetermined. V shed 3 bases and J shed 8 bases, with 14 bases lying between them. The germline V gene encodes CDR1 LNHNV and CDR2 YYDKDF (reference sequence). There are 14 residues in the CDR3. CDR3 amino acids: CATSREYAEDEQFF. The DNA for the CDR3 is TGTGCCACCAGCAGGGAATATGCCGAGGATGAGCAGTTCTTC. Looking up the rest from reference TRBV15 and TRBJ2-1 gives the full variable domain: DAMVIQNPRYQVTQFGKPVTLSCSQTLNHNVMYWYQQKSSQAPKLLFHYYDKDFNNEADTPDNFQSRRPNTSFCFLDIRSPGLGDTAMYLCATSREYAEDEQFFGPGTRLTVL.

The V gene is TRBV7-9, the J gene TRBJ1-2, with TRBD1 matching 7 bases. The CDR3 totals 18 residues. The germline CDR1 and CDR2 sequences are SEHNR and FQNEAQ (reference sequence). V was pared by 2 bases and J by 7 bases, with 19 bases of the junction left unmatched. The CDR3 bases are TGTGCCAGCAGCTTATACCTACAGCTCCAAGGGGGCCCCGGTGGCTACACCTTC. This gives the protein CASSLYLQLQGGPGGYTF. Supplemented by reference TRBV7-9 and TRBJ1-2, the full variable domain reads DTGVSQNPRHKITKRGQNVTFRCDPISEHNRLYWYRQTLGQGPEFLTYFQNEAQLEKSRLLSDRFSAERPKGSFSTLEIQRTEQGDSAMYLCASSLYLQLQGGPGGYTFGSGTRLTVV.

This rearrangement joins TRBV4-3 to TRBJ1-2; TRBD1 is a possible D gene (6 bases). V was pared by 0 bases and J by 7 bases, with 12 bases between. Germline V gene sequence: CDR1 LGHNA, CDR2 YSLEER. The CDR3 length is 14 residues. The DNA of the CDR3 is TGCGCCAGCAGCCAAGAGGCAGGGGAACTTGGCTACACCTTC. Encoded protein: CASSQEAGELGYTF.

V and J are TRBV7-8 and TRBJ1-3, with D possibly being TRBD1 (5 bases). The CDR3 is 15 residues long. The germline V and J ends were trimmed by 5 bases and 0 bases, with 11 bases remaining between them. Germline CDR1 SGHVS, CDR2 FQNEAQ. CDR3 protein: CASSKGHYSGNTIYF. As DNA, the CDR3 is TGTGCCAGCAGCAAAGGACATTACTCTGGAAACACCATATATTTT.

This clone was seen a single time. The chain employs TRBV13 and TRBJ1-4, with D unresolved. CDR1 is PRHDT, CDR2 FYEKMQ, per germline (reference sequence). The ends were cut back, 5 bases at V and 7 bases at J, with 14 bases in the middle. The CDR3 length is 14 residues. The CDR3 sequence is CASSQAPAGEKLFF. DNA of the CDR3: TGTGCCAGCAGCCAGGCCCCCGCAGGTGAAAAACTGTTTTTT.

The chain combines TRBV5-8 with TRBJ1-2; D unclear. Trimming shortened V by 3 bases and J by 14 bases, and 17 bases separated the two germline ends. Germline lookup yields CDR1 SGHTS and CDR2 YDEGEE. The CDR3 extends over 12 amino acids. CDR3 nucleotides: TGTGCCAGCAGCTACAGACGTATGCCTTTAACCTTC. This encodes CASSYRRMPLTF.

The rearrangement links TRBV4-2 to TRBJ2-7; TRBD2 might be the D (6 bases). Germline-derived CDR1 and CDR2 are LGHNA and YNFKEQ. The CDR3 loop spans 13 amino acids. V lost 3 bases, J lost 4 bases, and 10 bases lay in between. For the CDR3, the DNA is TGTGCCAGCAGCCAGCTAGCGAGTTACGAGCAGTACTTC. This gives the protein CASSQLASYEQYF.

This clone was recorded only once. The rearrangement links TRBV4-1 to TRBJ2-7, with D possibly matching TRBD1 (6 bases). This CDR3 spans 13 amino acids. Trimming took off 2 bases at V and 3 bases at J, with 8 bases between the two ends. Germline lookup yields CDR1 MGHRA and CDR2 YSYEKL. The CDR3 region has the DNA TGCGCCAGCAGCCAAATGGACAGCTACGAGCAGTACTTC. Translated, it gives CASSQMDSYEQYF.

V usage is TRBV6-4 and J usage is TRBJ2-1, with 11 bases lining up with TRBD2. From germline, CDR1 is MRHNA and CDR2 SNTAGT. V was clipped by 3 bases and J by 7 bases; unmatched bases: 8. The CDR3 is 16 amino acids. The chain's CDR3 is CASSDSGGAVENEQFF. The CDR3, as DNA: TGTGCCAGCAGTGATAGCGGGGGGGCGGTGGAAAATGAGCAGTTCTTC.

This sequence joins TRBV5-4 and TRBJ2-5; 10 bases are a match to TRBD2. The CDR3 runs 16 residues. The junction had 11 bases not matched to a gene; V was cut back by 4 bases and J by 5 bases. Germline loops: CDR1 SGHNT, CDR2 YYREEE (reference sequence). The CDR3, as DNA: TGTGCCAGCAGCCCTAGGACTAGCGGTAGGGGGGAGACCCAGTACTTC. Protein product: CASSPRTSGRGETQYF.

The rearrangement links TRBV4-3 to TRBJ2-5, with TRBD2 matching 11 bases. Germline assignment: CDR1 LGHNA and CDR2 YSLEER. This CDR3 region has 17 residues. Germline trimming cut 3 bases from V and 0 bases from J; bases unmatched to any gene: 6. DNA of the CDR3: TGCGCCAGCAGCCAGGCTCTAGCGGGGGGAAACCAAGAGACCCAGTACTTC. Translated: CASSQALAGGNQETQYF.

J is TRBJ1-4 and V is TRBV7-2; the D is unclear. The CDR3 covers 14 residues. Germline V gives CDR1 SGHTA, CDR2 FQGNSA. The germline V and J ends were trimmed by 4 bases and 5 bases, with 11 bases remaining between them. CDR3 in DNA: TGTGCCAGCAGCTCAGATGTTTTAAATGAAAAACTGTTTTTT. This gives the protein CASSSDVLNEKLFF. Using reference TRBV7-2 and TRBJ1-4 for the parts outside the CDR3, the full variable domain is GAGVSQSPSNKVTEKGKDVELRCDPISGHTALYWYRQSLGQGLEFLIYFQGNSAPDKSGLPSDRFSAERTGGSVSTLTIQRTQQEDSAVYLCASSSDVLNEKLFFGSGTQLSVL.

The J gene is TRBJ2-7, the V gene TRBV10-3; a possible D gene is TRBD2 (6 bases). The CDR3 is 14 amino acids. Trimming stripped 3 bases from V and 4 bases from J, with 13 bases between. Per germline, CDR1 ENHRY and CDR2 SYGVKD. CDR3 nucleotides: TGTGCCATCAGTGAAGGGACGGGAGTGTACGAGCAGTACTTC. Amino acid sequence: CAISEGTGVYEQYF.

The chain combines TRBV7-8 with TRBJ2-7; the match to TRBD2 covers 11 bases. This CDR3 is 14 amino acids long. From germline, CDR1 is SGHVS and CDR2 FQNEAQ. Trimming at V came to 5 bases and at J to 6 bases, leaving 6 bases not matched to a gene. The CDR3 loop reads CASSLLAGASEQYF. CDR3 DNA: TGTGCCAGCAGCCTACTAGCGGGAGCTTCCGAGCAGTACTTC.

This chain uses TRBV3-1 (or the pseudogene TRBV3-2) with TRBJ2-1, with TRBD1 as a possible D gene (6 bases). Germline-derived CDR1 and CDR2 are LGHDT and YNNKEL (reference sequence). V lost 4 bases and J lost 4, with 17 bases in between. The CDR3 totals 16 residues. The DNA of the CDR3 is TGTGCCAGCAGCCCAGGATCCGGGACATGGTACAATGAGCAGTTCTTC. This encodes CASSPGSGTWYNEQFF.

This chain joins TRBV19 and TRBJ1-5, with TRBD1 matching 8 bases. This CDR3 is built from 16 residues. Germline trimming cut 5 bases from V and 4 bases from J; bases unmatched to any gene: 10. CDR1 is LNHDA, CDR2 SQIVND, per germline (reference sequence). CDR3 nucleotides: TGTGCCAGTAGTTTTGGACAGGGTAGAGCAAATCAGCCCCAGCATTTT. The encoded protein is CASSFGQGRANQPQHF.

J is TRBJ1-3 and V is TRBV9; D is possibly TRBD1 (6 bases). This CDR3 has 16 amino acids. Germline V CDR1 and CDR2: SGDLS, YYNGEE. Trimming cost V 6 bases and J 0 bases, with 16 bases left between them. The CDR3 sequence: CASTTGQSISGNTIYF. The DNA of the CDR3 is TGTGCCAGCACCACCGGACAGTCGATCTCTGGAAACACCATATATTTT.

Remarks on this clone: The junction differs from germline at one of its ends, possibly a read error. This chain connects TRBV27 to TRBJ2-1; 7 bases match TRBD2. CDR3 length: 18 residues. The germline V gene encodes CDR1 MNHEY and CDR2 SMNVEV (reference sequence). The CDR3 reads CTSSPRRGRARSYNEQFF. CDR3 in DNA: TGTACCAGCAGTCCCCGACGTGGGAGGGCCCGCTCCTACAATGAGCAGTTCTTC.

The chain couples TRBV5-5 to TRBJ2-7; D not certain. This CDR3 region has 15 residues. Germline V CDR1 and CDR2: SGHKS, YYEKEE (reference sequence). V shed 4 bases and J shed 4 bases, with 18 bases lying between them. Here the CDR3 reads CASSQTSLRVYEQYF. The CDR3 DNA is TGTGCCAGCAGCCAAACAAGCCTCCGGGTGTACGAGCAGTACTTC.

This clone turned up a few times. The chain employs TRBV5-1 and TRBJ1-2, with 8 bases fitting TRBD1. V trimming: 4 bases; J trimming: 4 bases; junction bases outside the gene matches: 6. CDR1 and CDR2 from the germline V gene are SGHRS and YFSETQ. This CDR3 has 14 residues. CDR3 DNA: TGCGCCAGCAGCCCCGGACAGGGTTTCTATGGCTACACCTTC. It is translated as CASSPGQGFYGYTF.

In this sample, this clone turned up once. The chain couples TRBV6-2 or TRBV6-3 to TRBJ2-1, with 11 positions matching TRBD1. V shed 0 bases, J shed 0 bases, and the junction held 4 bases outside the gene matches. Germline CDR1 reads MNHEY; CDR2 reads SVGEGT. The CDR3 contains 18 residues. This CDR3 reads CASSYSRTGGPSYNEQFF. CDR3 coding DNA: TGTGCCAGCAGTTACTCCAGGACAGGGGGCCCCTCCTACAATGAGCAGTTCTTC.

The count of this clone is one. The chain joins TRBV6-7 to TRBJ1-5; D not resolved. TRBV6-7 is annotated as an ORF whose role is uncertain. V was cut by 6 bases and J by 2 bases, with 23 bases left in between. The CDR3 has 18 residues. This CDR3 is CASRGFWPAWGGNQPQHF. The DNA of the CDR3 is TGTGCCAGCAGAGGGTTCTGGCCGGCTTGGGGAGGCAATCAGCCCCAGCATTTT.

This chain links TRBV11-3 with TRBJ2-3; TRBD1 matches at 12 bases. Per germline, CDR1 SGHNT and CDR2 YENEEA. The trim removed 5 bases at V and 8 bases at J, leaving 11 bases unmatched. The CDR3 consists of 16 residues. For the CDR3, the DNA is TGTGCCAGCAGCCCCTCGGGACAGGGGGCCGGGAGTACGCAGTATTTT. Amino acid sequence: CASSPSGQGAGSTQYF.

The chain couples TRBV7-9 to TRBJ1-2; D remains unclear. V gave up 0 bases and J gave up 9 bases, with 11 bases separating them. The CDR3 spans 13 residues. The germline V gene has CDR1 SEHNR and CDR2 FQNEAQ (reference sequence). CDR3: CASSLALEGRYTF. The CDR3 region has the DNA TGTGCCAGCAGCTTAGCGCTGGAGGGCCGCTACACCTTC.

The V and J genes are TRBV4-3 and TRBJ1-5; D unresolved. The CDR3 is 14 amino acids. CDR1 is LGHNA and CDR2 is YSLEER in the germline V gene. The germline V and J ends were trimmed by 4 bases and 3 bases, with 10 bases remaining between them. CDR3 in amino acids: CASSPRLPNQPQHF. CDR3 coding DNA: TGCGCCAGCAGCCCCAGATTACCCAATCAGCCCCAGCATTTT.